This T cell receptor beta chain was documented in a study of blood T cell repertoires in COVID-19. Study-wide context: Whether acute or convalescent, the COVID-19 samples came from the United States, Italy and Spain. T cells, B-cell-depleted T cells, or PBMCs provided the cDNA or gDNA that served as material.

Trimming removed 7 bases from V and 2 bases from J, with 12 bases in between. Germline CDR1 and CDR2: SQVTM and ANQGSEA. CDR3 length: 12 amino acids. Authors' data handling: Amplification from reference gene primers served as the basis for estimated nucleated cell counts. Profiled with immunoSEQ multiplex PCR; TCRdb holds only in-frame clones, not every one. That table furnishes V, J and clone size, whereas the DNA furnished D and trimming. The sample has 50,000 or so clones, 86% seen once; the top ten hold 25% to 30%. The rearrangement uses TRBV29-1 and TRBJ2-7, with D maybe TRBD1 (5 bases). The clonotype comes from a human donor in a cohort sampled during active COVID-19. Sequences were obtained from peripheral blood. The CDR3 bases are TGCAGCGCCTCGACAGTTACCTACGAGCAGTACTTC. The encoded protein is CSASTVTYEQYF.